This T cell receptor beta chain came from a study of patients and donors after allogeneic stem cell transplantation. TCRdb re-analysed the RT-PCR reads in MiXCR, keeping a single row per CDR3 protein. The profile shows 800,000 to 1,000,000 distinct CDR3 sequences, approximately 18% of them singletons. This CDR3 is 16 amino acids long. Trimming at V came to 7 bases and at J to 2 bases, leaving 9 bases not matched to a gene. The germline V gene encodes CDR1 MGHRA and CDR2 YSYEKL. This clonotype was detected a few times. The chain has TRBV4-1 and TRBJ2-3; 10 bases line up with TRBD2. The receptor was isolated from a human donor who was either an allogeneic HSCT recipient or a stem cell or donor lymphocyte infusion donor (not recorded which). It is not recorded whose cells these are; they may come from a transplant donor. Sequencing was performed on blood, either unsorted or a sorted T cell fraction (not recorded which). For the CDR3, the DNA is TGCGCCAGCACCGGCTTAGCGGGAGGATCCACAGATACGCAGTATTTT. Amino acid sequence: CASTGLAGGSTDTQYF.